This T cell receptor (beta chain) was identified in a study of response to subunit inactivated influenza vaccine. From germline, CDR1 is MNHNS and CDR2 SASEGT. The CDR3 extends over 14 amino acids. Between the trimmed V and J ends, which lost 2 bases and 0 bases, there was a span of 7 bases. Study results and limitations: The authors proposed limited new T cell recruitment per seasonal influenza vaccination.

A remark on this clonotype: Its antigen is still unknown.

TCRdb fed the RT-PCR reads into MiXCR, producing one record per CDR3 protein. The sample has hundreds of thousands of distinct CDR3 sequences, about 18% seen once; the top ten hold approximately 11%. V gene TRBV6-1 combines with J gene TRBJ2-5; D perhaps matches TRBD1 (5 bases). The specimen was PBMCs from blood, collected roughly 5 days after vaccination. This TCR derives from a man aged 45-60 years who received an inactivated influenza vaccine. The CDR3 reads CASSENRNQETQYF. The CDR3 bases are TGTGCCAGCAGTGAAAACAGGAACCAAGAGACCCAGTACTTC.